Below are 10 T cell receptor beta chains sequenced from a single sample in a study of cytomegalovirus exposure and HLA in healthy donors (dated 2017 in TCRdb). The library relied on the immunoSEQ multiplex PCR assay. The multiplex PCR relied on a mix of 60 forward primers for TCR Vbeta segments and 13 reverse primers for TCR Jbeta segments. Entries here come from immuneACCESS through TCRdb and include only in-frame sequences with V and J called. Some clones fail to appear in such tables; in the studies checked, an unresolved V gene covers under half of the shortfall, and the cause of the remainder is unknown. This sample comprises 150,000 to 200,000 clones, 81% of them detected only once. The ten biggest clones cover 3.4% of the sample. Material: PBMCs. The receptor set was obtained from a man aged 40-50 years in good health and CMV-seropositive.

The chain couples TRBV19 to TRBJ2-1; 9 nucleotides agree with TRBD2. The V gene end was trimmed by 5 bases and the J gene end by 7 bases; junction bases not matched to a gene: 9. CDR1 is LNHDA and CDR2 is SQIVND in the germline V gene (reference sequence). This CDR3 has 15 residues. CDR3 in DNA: TGTGCCAGTAGTCCCCTTAGCGGGGGAATGAATGAGCAGTTCTTC. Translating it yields CASSPLSGGMNEQFF.

The CDR3 nucleotides are TGTGCCAGCAGCTTAGATAGCCGACAGGGTGAAGCTTTCTTT. It encodes CASSLDSRQGEAFF. The rearrangement joins TRBV11-3 to TRBJ1-1; 7 bases are shared with TRBD1. This CDR3 has 14 amino acids. From germline, CDR1 is SGHNT and CDR2 YENEEA. With 0 bases clipped from V and 7 bases from J, the junction kept 5 bases outside the gene matches.

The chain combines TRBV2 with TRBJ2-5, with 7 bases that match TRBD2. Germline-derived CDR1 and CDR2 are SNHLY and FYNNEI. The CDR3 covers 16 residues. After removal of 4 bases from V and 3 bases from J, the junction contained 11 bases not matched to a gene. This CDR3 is CASSAPGREIEETQYF. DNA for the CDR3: TGTGCCAGCAGTGCTCCGGGGCGGGAGATAGAAGAGACCCAGTACTTC.

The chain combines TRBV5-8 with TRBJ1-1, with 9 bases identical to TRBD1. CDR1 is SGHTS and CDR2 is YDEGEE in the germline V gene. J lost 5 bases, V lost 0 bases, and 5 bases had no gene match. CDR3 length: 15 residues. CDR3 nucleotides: TGTGCCAGCAGCTTGGTCGGACAGGGGAGGACTGAAGCTTTCTTT. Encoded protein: CASSLVGQGRTEAFF.

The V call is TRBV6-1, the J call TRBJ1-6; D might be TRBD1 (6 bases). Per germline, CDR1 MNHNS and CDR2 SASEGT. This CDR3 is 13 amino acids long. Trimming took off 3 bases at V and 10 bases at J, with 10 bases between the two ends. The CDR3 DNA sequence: TGTGCCAGCAGTGAGAGGGGGAACTCACCCCTCCACTTT. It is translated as CASSERGNSPLHF.

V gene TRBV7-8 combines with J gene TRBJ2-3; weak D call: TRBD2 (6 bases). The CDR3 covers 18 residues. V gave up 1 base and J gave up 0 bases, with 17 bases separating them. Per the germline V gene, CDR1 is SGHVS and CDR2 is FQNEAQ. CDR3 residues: CASSLGGDSSPSTDTQYF. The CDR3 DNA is TGTGCCAGCAGCTTAGGTGGGGACTCATCTCCCAGCACAGATACGCAGTATTTT. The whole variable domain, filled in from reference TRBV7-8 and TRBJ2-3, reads GAGVSQSPRYKVAKRGQDVALRCDPISGHVSLFWYQQALGQGPEFLTYFQNEAQLDKSGLPSDRFFAERPEGSVSTLKIQRTQQEDSAVYLCASSLGGDSSPSTDTQYFGPGTRLTVL.

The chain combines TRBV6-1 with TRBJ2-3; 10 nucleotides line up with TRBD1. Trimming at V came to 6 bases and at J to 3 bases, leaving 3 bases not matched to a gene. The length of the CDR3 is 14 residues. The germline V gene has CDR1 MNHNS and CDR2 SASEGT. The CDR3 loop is CASRSGQGTDTQYF. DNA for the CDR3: TGTGCCAGCAGGTCGGGACAGGGGACAGATACGCAGTATTTT.

CDR3 loop: CASSLRVGTGEQYF. DNA for the CDR3: TGCGCCAGCAGCTTGAGGGTAGGGACAGGCGAGCAGTACTTC. The chain uses TRBV5-1 and TRBJ2-7; 8 bases agree with TRBD1. The CDR3 runs to 14 residues. The germline V gene has CDR1 SGHRS and CDR2 YFSETQ. The J segment lost 6 bases and the V segment lost 1 base, leaving 6 bases of the junction unmatched. Full variable domain (remainder filled in from reference TRBV5-1 and TRBJ2-7): KAGVTQTPRYLIKTRGQQVTLSCSPISGHRSVSWYQQTPGQGLQFLFEYFSETQRNKGNFPGRFSGRQFSNSRSEMNVSTLELGDSALYLCASSLRVGTGEQYFGPGTRLTVT.

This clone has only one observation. The CDR3 loop is CASSHSGDSYNEQFF. The CDR3 nucleotides read TGCGCCAGCTCCCATAGCGGGGATTCCTACAATGAGCAGTTCTTC. The chain joins TRBV5-1 to TRBJ2-1, with 8 bases aligning to TRBD2. Trimming cost V 7 bases and J 1 base; bases outside gene matches: 7. The CDR3 loop spans 15 amino acids. The V gene's germline CDR1 is SGHRS and CDR2 YFSETQ.

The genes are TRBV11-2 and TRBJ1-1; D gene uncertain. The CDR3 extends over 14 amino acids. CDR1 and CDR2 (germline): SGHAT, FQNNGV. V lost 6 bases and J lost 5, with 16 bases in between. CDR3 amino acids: CASRPYRGETEAFF. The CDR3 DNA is TGTGCCAGCAGACCCTATCGTGGGGAGACTGAAGCTTTCTTT. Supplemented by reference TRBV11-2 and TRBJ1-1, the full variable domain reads EAGVAQSPRYKIIEKRQSVAFWCNPISGHATLYWYQQILGQGPKLLIQFQNNGVVDDSQLPKDRFSAERLKGVDSTLKIQPAKLEDSAVYLCASRPYRGETEAFFGQGTRLTVV.